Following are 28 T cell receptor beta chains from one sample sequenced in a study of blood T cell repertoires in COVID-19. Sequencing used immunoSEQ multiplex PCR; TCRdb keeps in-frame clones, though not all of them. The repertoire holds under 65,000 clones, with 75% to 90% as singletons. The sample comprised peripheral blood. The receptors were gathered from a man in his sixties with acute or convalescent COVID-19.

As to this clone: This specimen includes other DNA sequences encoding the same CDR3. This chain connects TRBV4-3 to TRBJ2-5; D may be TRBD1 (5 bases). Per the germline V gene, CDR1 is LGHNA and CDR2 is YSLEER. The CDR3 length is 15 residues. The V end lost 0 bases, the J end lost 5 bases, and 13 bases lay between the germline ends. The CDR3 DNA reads TGCGCCAGCAGCCAAGATCGGCAGGGCGATGAGACCCAGTACTTC. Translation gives CASSQDRQGDETQYF.

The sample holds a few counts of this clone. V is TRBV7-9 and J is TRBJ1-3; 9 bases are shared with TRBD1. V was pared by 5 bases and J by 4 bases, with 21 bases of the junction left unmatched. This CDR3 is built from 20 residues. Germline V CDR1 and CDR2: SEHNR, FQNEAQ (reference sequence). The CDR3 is CASSKPSSDRDRVPGNTIYF. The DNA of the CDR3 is TGTGCCAGCAGCAAACCCTCATCGGATCGGGACAGGGTGCCCGGAAACACCATATATTTT.

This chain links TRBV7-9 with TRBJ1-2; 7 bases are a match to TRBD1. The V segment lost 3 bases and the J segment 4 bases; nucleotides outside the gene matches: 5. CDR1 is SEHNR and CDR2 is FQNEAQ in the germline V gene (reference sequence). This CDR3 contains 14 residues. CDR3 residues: CASSLTGLGYGYTF. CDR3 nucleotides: TGTGCCAGCAGCTTGACAGGGTTAGGCTATGGCTACACCTTC.

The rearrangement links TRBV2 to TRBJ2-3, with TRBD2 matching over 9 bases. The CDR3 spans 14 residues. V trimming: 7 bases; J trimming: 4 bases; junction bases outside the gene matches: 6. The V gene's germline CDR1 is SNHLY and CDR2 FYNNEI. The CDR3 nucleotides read TGTGCCAGCAACCCGGGACTAGCCGCAGATACGCAGTATTTT. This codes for CASNPGLAADTQYF.

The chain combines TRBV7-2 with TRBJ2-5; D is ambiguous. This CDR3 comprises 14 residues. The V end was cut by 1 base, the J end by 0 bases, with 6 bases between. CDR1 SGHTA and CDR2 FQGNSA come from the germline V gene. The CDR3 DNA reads TGTGCCAGCAGCTTAGTATCGTACCAAGAGACCCAGTACTTC. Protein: CASSLVSYQETQYF.

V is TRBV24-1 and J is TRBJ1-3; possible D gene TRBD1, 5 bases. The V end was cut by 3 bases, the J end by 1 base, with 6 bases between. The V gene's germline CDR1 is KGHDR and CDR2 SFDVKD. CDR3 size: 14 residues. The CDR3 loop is CATSDRGSGNTIYF. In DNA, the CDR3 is TGTGCCACCAGTGATAGGGGATCTGGAAACACCATATATTTT.

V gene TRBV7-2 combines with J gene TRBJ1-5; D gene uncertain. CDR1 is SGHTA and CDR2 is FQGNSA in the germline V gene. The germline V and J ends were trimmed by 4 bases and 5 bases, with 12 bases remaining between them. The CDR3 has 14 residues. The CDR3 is CASSSSVGYQPQHF. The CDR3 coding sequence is TGTGCCAGCAGCTCTAGCGTAGGGTATCAGCCCCAGCATTTT.

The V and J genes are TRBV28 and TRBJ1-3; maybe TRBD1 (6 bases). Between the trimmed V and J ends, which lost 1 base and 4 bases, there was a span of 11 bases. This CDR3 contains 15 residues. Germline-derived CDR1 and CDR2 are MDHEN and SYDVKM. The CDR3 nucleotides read TGTGCCAGCAGTTTATCGGACAGTCCGGGAAACACCATATATTTT. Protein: CASSLSDSPGNTIYF.

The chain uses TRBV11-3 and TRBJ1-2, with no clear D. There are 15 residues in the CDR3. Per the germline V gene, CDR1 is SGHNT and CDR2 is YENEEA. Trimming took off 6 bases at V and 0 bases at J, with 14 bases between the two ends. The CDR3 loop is CASSSPNSANYGYTF. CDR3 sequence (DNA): TGTGCCAGCAGTTCGCCCAACTCGGCTAACTATGGCTACACCTTC.

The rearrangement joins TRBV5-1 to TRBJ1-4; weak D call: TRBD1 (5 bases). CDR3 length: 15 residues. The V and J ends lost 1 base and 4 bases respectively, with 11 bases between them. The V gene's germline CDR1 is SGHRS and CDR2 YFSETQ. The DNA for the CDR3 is TGCGCCAGCAGCTTGCGGCCGGGGGTTAATGAAAAACTGTTTTTT. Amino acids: CASSLRPGVNEKLFF.

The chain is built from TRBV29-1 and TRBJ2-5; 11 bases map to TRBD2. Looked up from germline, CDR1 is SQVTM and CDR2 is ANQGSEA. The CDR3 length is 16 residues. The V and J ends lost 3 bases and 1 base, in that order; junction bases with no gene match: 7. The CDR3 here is CSVDGLAGGLQETQYF. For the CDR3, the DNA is TGCAGCGTTGATGGGCTAGCGGGAGGCCTCCAAGAGACCCAGTACTTC.

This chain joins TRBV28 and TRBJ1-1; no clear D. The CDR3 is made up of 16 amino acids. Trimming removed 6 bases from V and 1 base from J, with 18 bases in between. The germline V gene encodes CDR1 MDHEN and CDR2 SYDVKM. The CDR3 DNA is TGTGCCAGCAGGCTTCGGAGGCTGAGGAGGAACACTGAAGCTTTCTTT. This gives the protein CASRLRRLRRNTEAFF.

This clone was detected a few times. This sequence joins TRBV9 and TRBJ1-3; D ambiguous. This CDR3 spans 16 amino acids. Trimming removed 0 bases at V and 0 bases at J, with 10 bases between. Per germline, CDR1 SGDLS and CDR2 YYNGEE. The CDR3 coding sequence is TGTGCCAGCAGCGTAGGGGGAGTTAGCTCTGGAAACACCATATATTTT. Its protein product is CASSVGGVSSGNTIYF.

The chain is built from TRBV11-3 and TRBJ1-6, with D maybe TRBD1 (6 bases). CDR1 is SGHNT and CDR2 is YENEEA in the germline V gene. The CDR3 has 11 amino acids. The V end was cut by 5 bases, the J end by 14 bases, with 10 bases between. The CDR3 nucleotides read TGTGCCAGCAGCGGTGGACAGACCCTCCACTTT. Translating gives CASSGGQTLHF.

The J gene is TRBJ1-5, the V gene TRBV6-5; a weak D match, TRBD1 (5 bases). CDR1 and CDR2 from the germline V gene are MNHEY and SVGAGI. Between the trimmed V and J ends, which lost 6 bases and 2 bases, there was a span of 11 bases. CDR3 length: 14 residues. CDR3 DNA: TGTGCCAGCAGCATAATACAGGGCAATCAGCCCCAGCATTTT. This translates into CASSIIQGNQPQHF.

The CDR3 sequence is CASSLESWTVVNTEAFF. CDR3 DNA: TGTGCCAGCAGCTTAGAGTCCTGGACAGTGGTGAACACTGAAGCTTTCTTT. The chain recombines TRBV11-2 with TRBJ1-1, with a weak D call TRBD1 (6 bases). V lost 0 bases to trimming and J lost 0 bases, with 14 bases between them. Germline CDR1 SGHAT, CDR2 FQNNGV. This CDR3 spans 17 amino acids. The full variable domain, rest sourced from reference TRBV11-2 and TRBJ1-1, is EAGVAQSPRYKIIEKRQSVAFWCNPISGHATLYWYQQILGQGPKLLIQFQNNGVVDDSQLPKDRFSAERLKGVDSTLKIQPAKLEDSAVYLCASSLESWTVVNTEAFFGQGTRLTVV.

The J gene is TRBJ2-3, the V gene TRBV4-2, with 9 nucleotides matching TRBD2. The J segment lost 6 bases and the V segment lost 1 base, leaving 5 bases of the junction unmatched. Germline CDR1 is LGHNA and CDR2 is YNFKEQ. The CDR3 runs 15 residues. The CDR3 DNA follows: TGTGCCAGCAGCCAAGGGAGAGCGGGGGGCGATACGCAGTATTTT. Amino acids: CASSQGRAGGDTQYF.

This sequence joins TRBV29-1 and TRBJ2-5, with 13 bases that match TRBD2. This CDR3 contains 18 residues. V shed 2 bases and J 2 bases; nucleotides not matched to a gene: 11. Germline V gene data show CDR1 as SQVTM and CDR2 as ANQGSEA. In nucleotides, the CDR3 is TGCAGCGTTGAACATGTGGGACTAGCGGGACGACTTCAAGAGACCCAGTACTTC. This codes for CSVEHVGLAGRLQETQYF. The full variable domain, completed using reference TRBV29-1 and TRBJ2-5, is SAVISQKPSRDICQRGTSLTIQCQVDSQVTMMFWYRQQPGQSLTLIATANQGSEATYESGFVIDKFPISRPNLTFSTLTVSNMSPEDSSIYLCSVEHVGLAGRLQETQYFGPGTRLLVL.

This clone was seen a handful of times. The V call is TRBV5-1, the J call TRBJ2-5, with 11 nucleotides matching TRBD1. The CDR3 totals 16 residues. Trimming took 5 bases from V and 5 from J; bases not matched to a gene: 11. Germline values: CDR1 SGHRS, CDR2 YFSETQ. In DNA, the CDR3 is TGCGCCAGCAGGGACAAAGGACAGGGGGCTTGGGAGACCCAGTACTTC. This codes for CASRDKGQGAWETQYF.

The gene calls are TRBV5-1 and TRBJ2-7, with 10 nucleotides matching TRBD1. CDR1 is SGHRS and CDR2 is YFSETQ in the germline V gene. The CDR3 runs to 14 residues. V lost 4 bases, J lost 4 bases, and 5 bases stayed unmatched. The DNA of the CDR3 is TGCGCCAGCAGCGTGGACAGGGGGTTTTACGAGCAGTACTTC. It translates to CASSVDRGFYEQYF.

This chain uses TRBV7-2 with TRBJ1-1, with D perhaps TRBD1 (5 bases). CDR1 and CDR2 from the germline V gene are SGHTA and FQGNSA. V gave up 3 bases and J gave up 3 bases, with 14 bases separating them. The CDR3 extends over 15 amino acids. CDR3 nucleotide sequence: TGTGCCAGCAGCTTGAGTACAGGATTGGACACTGAAGCTTTCTTT. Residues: CASSLSTGLDTEAFF.

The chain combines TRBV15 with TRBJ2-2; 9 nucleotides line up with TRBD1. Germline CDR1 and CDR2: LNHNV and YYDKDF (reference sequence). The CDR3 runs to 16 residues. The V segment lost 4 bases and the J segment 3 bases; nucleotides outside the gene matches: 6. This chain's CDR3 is CATSTKGQGYTGELFF. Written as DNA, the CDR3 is TGTGCCACCAGCACCAAGGGACAGGGTTACACCGGGGAGCTGTTTTTT.

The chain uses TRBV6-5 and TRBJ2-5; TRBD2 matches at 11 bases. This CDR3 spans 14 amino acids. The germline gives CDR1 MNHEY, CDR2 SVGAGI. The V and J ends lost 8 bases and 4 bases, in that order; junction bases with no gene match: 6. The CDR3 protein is CASALAGESETQYF. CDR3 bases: TGTGCCAGCGCACTAGCGGGGGAGTCAGAGACCCAGTACTTC.

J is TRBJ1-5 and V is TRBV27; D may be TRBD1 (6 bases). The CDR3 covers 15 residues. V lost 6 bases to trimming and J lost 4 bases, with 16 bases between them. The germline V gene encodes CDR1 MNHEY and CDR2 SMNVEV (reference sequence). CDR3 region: CASRAAGAVNQPQHF. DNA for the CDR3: TGTGCCAGCAGAGCTGCAGGGGCCGTGAATCAGCCCCAGCATTTT.

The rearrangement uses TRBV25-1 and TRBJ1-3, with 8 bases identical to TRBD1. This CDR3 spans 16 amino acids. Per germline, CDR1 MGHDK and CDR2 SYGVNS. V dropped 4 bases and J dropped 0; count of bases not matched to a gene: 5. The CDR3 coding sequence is TGTGCCAGCAGTGCGGTACAGGGGGGCTCTGGAAACACCATATATTTT. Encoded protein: CASSAVQGGSGNTIYF.

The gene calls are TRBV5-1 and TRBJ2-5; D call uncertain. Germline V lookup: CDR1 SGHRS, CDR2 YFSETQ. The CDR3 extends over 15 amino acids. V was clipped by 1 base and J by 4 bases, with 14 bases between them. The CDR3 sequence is CASSLLAGSGETQYF. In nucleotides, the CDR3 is TGCGCCAGCAGCTTGTTGGCCGGGTCCGGAGAGACCCAGTACTTC.

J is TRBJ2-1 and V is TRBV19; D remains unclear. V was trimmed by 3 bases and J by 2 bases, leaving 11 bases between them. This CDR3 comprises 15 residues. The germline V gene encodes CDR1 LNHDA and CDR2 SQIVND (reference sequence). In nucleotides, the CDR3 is TGTGCCAGTAGTATTTTTGGCACTACCTACAATGAGCAGTTCTTC. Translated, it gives CASSIFGTTYNEQFF.

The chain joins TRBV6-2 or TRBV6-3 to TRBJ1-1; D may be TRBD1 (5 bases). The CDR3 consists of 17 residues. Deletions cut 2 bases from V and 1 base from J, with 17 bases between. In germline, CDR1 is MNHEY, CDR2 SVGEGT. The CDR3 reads CASSYPSQGETNTEAFF. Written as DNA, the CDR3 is TGTGCCAGCAGTTACCCCAGCCAGGGTGAGACGAACACTGAAGCTTTCTTT.